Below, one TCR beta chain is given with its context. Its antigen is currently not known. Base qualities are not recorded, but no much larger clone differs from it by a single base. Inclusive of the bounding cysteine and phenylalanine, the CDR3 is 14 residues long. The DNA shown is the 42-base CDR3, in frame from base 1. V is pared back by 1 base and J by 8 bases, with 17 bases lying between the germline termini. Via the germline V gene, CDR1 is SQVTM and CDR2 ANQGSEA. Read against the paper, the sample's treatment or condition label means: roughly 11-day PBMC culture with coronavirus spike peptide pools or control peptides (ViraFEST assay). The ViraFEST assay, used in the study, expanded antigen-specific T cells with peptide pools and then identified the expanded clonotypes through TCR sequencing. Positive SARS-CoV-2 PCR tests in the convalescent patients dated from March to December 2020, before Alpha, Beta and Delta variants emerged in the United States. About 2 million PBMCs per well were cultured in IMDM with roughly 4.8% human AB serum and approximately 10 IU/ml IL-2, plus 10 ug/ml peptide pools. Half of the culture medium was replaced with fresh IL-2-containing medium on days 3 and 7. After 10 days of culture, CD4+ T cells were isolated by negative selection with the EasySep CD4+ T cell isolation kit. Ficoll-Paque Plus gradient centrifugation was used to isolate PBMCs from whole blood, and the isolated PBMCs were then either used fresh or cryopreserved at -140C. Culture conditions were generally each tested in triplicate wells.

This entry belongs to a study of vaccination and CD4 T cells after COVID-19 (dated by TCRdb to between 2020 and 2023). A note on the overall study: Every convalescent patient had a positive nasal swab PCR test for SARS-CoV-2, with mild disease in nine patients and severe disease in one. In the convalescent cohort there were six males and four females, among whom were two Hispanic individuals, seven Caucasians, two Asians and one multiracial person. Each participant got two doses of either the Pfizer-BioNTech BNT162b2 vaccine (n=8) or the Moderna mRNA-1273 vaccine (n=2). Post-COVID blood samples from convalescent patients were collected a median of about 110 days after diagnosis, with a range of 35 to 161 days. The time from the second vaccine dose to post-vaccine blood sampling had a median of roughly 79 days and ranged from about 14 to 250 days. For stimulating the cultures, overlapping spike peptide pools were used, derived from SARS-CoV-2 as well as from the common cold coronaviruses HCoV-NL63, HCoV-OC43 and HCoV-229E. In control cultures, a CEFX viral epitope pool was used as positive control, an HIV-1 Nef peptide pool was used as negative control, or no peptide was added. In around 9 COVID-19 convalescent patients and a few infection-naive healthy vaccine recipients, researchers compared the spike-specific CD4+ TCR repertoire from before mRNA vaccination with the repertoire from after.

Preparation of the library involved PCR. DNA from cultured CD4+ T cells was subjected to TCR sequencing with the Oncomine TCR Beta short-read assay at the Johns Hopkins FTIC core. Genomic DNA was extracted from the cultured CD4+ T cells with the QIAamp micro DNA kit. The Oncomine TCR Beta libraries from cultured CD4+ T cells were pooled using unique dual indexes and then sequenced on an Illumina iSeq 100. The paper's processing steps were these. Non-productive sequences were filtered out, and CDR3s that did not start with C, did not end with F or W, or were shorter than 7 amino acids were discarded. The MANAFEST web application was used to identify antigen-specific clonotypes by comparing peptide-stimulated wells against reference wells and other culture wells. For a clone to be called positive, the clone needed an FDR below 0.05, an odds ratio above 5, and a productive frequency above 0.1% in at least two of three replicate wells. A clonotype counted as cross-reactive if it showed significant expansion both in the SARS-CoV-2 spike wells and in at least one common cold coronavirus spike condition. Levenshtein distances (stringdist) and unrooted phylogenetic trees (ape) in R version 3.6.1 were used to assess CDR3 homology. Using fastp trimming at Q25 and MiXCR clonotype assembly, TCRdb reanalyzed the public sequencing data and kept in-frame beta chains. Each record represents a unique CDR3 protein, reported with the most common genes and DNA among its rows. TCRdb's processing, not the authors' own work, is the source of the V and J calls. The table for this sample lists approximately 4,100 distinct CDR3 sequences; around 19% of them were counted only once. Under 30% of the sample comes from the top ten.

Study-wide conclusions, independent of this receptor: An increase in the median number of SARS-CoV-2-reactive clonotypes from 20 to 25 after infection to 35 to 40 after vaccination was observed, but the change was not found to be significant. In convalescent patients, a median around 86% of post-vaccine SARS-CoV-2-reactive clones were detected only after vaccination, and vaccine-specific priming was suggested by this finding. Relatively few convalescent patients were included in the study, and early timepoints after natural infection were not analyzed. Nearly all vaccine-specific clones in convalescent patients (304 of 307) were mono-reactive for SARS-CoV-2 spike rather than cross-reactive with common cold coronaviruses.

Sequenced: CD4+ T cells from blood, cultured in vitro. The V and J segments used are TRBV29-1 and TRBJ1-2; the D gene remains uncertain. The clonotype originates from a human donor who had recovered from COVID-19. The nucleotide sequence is TGCAGCGTTGAAGCCCCCCGGGCCCCGCGGGGCTACACCTTC. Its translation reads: CSVEAPRAPRGYTF. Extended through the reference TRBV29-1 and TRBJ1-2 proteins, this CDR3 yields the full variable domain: SAVISQKPSRDICQRGTSLTIQCQVDSQVTMMFWYRQQPGQSLTLIATANQGSEATYESGFVIDKFPISRPNLTFSTLTVSNMSPEDSSIYLCSVEAPRAPRGYTFGSGTRLTVV.